The 26 T cell receptor beta chains reported below all come from one sample, sequenced in a study of blood T cell repertoires in COVID-19 (dated by TCRdb to the early 2020s). The method behind the library was the immunoSEQ multiplex PCR assay. TCRdb took this table from immuneACCESS and kept in-frame rearrangements with V and J called. Such tables lack part of the clones; where checked against another copy, unresolved V genes explain under half of the gap, and the rest is unexplained. In this sample the table shows roughly 120,000 clones, approximately 80% of which occur a single time. Around 7.6% of the sample rests with the top ten. The sample comprised peripheral blood. The receptor set was obtained from a man aged 70-80 years with active or convalescent COVID-19.

The V call is TRBV3-1 (or the pseudogene TRBV3-2), the J call TRBJ1-2; TRBD1 is a possible D gene (6 bases). CDR3 length: 16 residues. The V gene's germline CDR1 is LGHDT and CDR2 YNNKEL (reference sequence). The germline V and J ends were trimmed by 2 bases and 4 bases, with 17 bases remaining between them. CDR3 residues: CASSQSQVGHLYGYTF. CDR3 nucleotides: TGTGCCAGCAGCCAATCTCAAGTGGGACACCTCTATGGCTACACCTTC.

Only one count was recorded for this clone. The chain recombines TRBV11-2 with TRBJ2-1; weak D call: TRBD2 (5 bases). Trimming removed 4 bases from V and 3 bases from J, with 10 bases in between. The CDR3 covers 14 residues. Germline values: CDR1 SGHAT, CDR2 FQNNGV. The CDR3: CASSSGNVYNEQFF. The CDR3 region has the DNA TGTGCCAGCAGCTCGGGGAATGTCTACAATGAGCAGTTCTTC.

The V and J genes are TRBV6-5 and TRBJ1-5, with 7 bases identical to TRBD1. The V gene end was trimmed by 5 bases and the J gene end by 15 bases; junction bases not matched to a gene: 7. CDR1 and CDR2 (germline): MNHEY, SVGAGI. The CDR3 contains 11 residues. CDR3 DNA sequence: TGTGCCAGCAGTATAGAAGACAGGGTGCATTTT. Its translation is CASSIEDRVHF.

The chain combines TRBV4-3 with TRBJ1-3, with D unresolved. From germline, CDR1 is LGHNA and CDR2 YSLEER. The germline V and J ends were trimmed by 0 bases and 6 bases, with 12 bases remaining between them. The CDR3 covers 15 residues. The CDR3 region has the DNA TGCGCCAGCAGCCAAGATCGGGGAAGAAAAAACACCATATATTTT. Translation gives CASSQDRGRKNTIYF.

V gene TRBV15 combines with J gene TRBJ2-1; maybe TRBD1 (6 bases). Trimming shortened V by 2 bases and J by 9 bases, and 20 bases separated the two germline ends. CDR3 length equals 16 residues. Germline V gene sequence: CDR1 LNHNV, CDR2 YYDKDF (reference sequence). For the CDR3, the DNA is TGTGCCACCAGCAGAAACACGATTCTACAGGGATCTGAGCAGTTCTTC. Residues: CATSRNTILQGSEQFF.

This chain connects TRBV6-1 to TRBJ1-2; TRBD1 aligns across 7 bases. With 2 bases clipped from V and 5 bases from J, the junction kept 5 bases outside the gene matches. Germline V gives CDR1 MNHNS, CDR2 SASEGT. There are 14 residues in the CDR3. For the CDR3, the DNA is TGTGCCAGCAGTGAAAATCGGGGACAGTATGGCTACACCTTC. This encodes CASSENRGQYGYTF.

This clone was detected only a few times. This chain links TRBV9 with TRBJ1-2, with no clear D. This CDR3 region has 13 residues. Germline V gives CDR1 SGDLS, CDR2 YYNGEE. V gave up 0 bases and J gave up 0 bases, with 3 bases separating them. The CDR3 nucleotides are TGTGCCAGCAGCGTAGACACTAACTATGGCTACACCTTC. Its protein product is CASSVDTNYGYTF.

In nucleotides, the CDR3 is TGTGCAAGTCGCTCGGGAAATCCCGACCTTCAAGAGACCCAGTACTTC. Translated, it gives CASRSGNPDLQETQYF. The V gene is TRBV12-2, the J gene TRBJ2-5; the table calls TRBD2, which could not be checked here. TRBV12-2 is an annotated pseudogene. This CDR3 region has 16 residues.

The chain uses TRBV7-2 and TRBJ1-1, with D hard to call. V was cut by 6 bases and J by 3 bases, with 11 bases left in between. Per the germline V gene, CDR1 is SGHTA and CDR2 is FQGNSA. The CDR3 runs to 13 residues. The CDR3 bases are TGTGCCAGCAGACATAACAGTTACACTGAAGCTTTCTTT. It encodes CASRHNSYTEAFF.

About this clone: One end of the junction fails to match germline, which may point to a read error. The rearrangement uses TRBV29-1 and TRBJ2-7, with 8 bases aligning to TRBD1. CDR3 length: 14 amino acids. CDR1 is SQVTM and CDR2 is ANQGSEA in the germline V gene. CDR3 sequence reads: CSAEQDRAPREQYF. The CDR3 DNA reads TGCAGCGCTGAACAGGACAGGGCTCCTCGGGAGCAGTACTTC.

V and J are TRBV28 and TRBJ1-6; 7 bases line up with TRBD1. This CDR3 comprises 16 residues. After removal of 2 bases from V and 7 bases from J, the junction contained 8 bases not matched to a gene. Germline values: CDR1 MDHEN, CDR2 SYDVKM. CDR3 sequence reads: CASSLGGSGGNSPLHF. CDR3 sequence (DNA): TGTGCCAGCAGTTTAGGCGGTTCAGGGGGAAATTCACCCCTCCACTTT.

The genes are TRBV7-3 and TRBJ2-3, with D perhaps matching TRBD2 (6 bases). This CDR3 is built from 15 residues. V was pared by 8 bases and J by 0 bases, with 15 bases between. Germline V gene sequence: CDR1 SGHTA, CDR2 FQGTGA. In DNA form, the CDR3 reads TGTGCCAGCTCCCCCCGGCGGGGTAGCACAGATACGCAGTATTTT. It yields the protein CASSPRRGSTDTQYF.

V is TRBV7-2 and J is TRBJ1-2, with D perhaps matching TRBD1 (6 bases). Germline V gene lookup returns CDR1 SGHTA and CDR2 FQGNSA. V lost 5 bases and J lost 8, with 18 bases in between. The CDR3 loop spans 14 amino acids. DNA for the CDR3: TGTGCCAGCAGCCTAACAGGGCCTCTGAGCGGCTACACCTTC. The encoded protein is CASSLTGPLSGYTF.

V gene TRBV29-1 combines with J gene TRBJ1-2; D is perhaps TRBD1 (6 bases). Germline assignment: CDR1 SQVTM and CDR2 ANQGSEA. V was clipped by 4 bases and J by 3 bases, with 12 bases between them. This CDR3 has 13 amino acids. This CDR3 is CSVVRRQDYGYTF. DNA of the CDR3: TGCAGCGTTGTACGACGACAGGACTATGGCTACACCTTC.

The chain recombines TRBV6-6 with TRBJ1-2; D call uncertain. This CDR3 comprises 11 residues. V was clipped by 8 bases and J by 3 bases, with 7 bases between them. Germline V CDR1 and CDR2: MNHNY, SVGAGI (reference sequence). CDR3 sequence (DNA): TGTGCCAGCTCCCCGTACTATGGCTACACCTTC. Residues: CASSPYYGYTF.

This clone was observed once. This chain uses TRBV5-4 with TRBJ2-7; D is undetermined. The CDR3 runs to 13 residues. V shed 4 bases and J shed 6 bases, with 14 bases lying between them. Germline V gives CDR1 SGHNT, CDR2 YYREEE (reference sequence). For the CDR3, the DNA is TGTGCCAGCAGCCTCCCCCCCCTGTCCGAGCAGTACTTC. It translates to CASSLPPLSEQYF.

The rearrangement links TRBV7-9 to TRBJ2-3; 13 bases are shared with TRBD2. CDR3 length equals 15 residues. Germline loops: CDR1 SEHNR, CDR2 FQNEAQ (reference sequence). Trimming at V came to 5 bases and at J to 7 bases, leaving 6 bases not matched to a gene. The CDR3 reads CASSLLAGGQHTQYF. Written as DNA, the CDR3 is TGTGCCAGCAGCCTACTAGCGGGGGGGCAGCATACGCAGTATTTT.

The gene calls are TRBV6-2 or TRBV6-3 and TRBJ1-1; TRBD1 agrees at 9 bases. CDR3 size: 17 residues. Germline-derived CDR1 and CDR2 are MNHEY and SVGEGT. Unmatched junction bases numbered 12, after V lost 0 bases and J lost 7 bases. The CDR3 DNA follows: TGTGCCAGCAGTTACTCGATAACAGGGGGCAGGGATGGTGAAGCTTTCTTT. Residues: CASSYSITGGRDGEAFF.

This chain connects TRBV7-8 to TRBJ1-5, with D possibly matching TRBD1 (5 bases). The germline CDR1 and CDR2 sequences are SGHVS and FQNEAQ. The V gene lost 0 bases and the J gene lost 8 bases, with 8 bases spanning the gap. The CDR3 spans 13 residues. The CDR3 loop reads CASSLAGPEPQHF. DNA for the CDR3: TGTGCCAGCAGCTTAGCGGGGCCTGAGCCCCAGCATTTT.

The chain joins TRBV30 to TRBJ2-3; D remains ambiguous. Germline CDR1 is GTSNPN and CDR2 is SVGIG (reference sequence). Trimming left V 0 bases short and J 1 base short, with 11 bases between. The CDR3 covers 15 residues. This chain's CDR3 is CAWSVQITGTDTQYF. The DNA for the CDR3 is TGTGCCTGGAGTGTACAAATCACCGGCACAGATACGCAGTATTTT. The full variable domain, with the rest looked up from reference TRBV30 and TRBJ2-3, is SQTIHQWPATLVQPVGSPLSLECTVEGTSNPNLYWYRQAAGRGLQLLFYSVGIGQISSEVPQNLSASRPQDRQFILSSKKLLLSDSGFYLCAWSVQITGTDTQYFGPGTRLTVL.

J is TRBJ1-5 and V is TRBV24-1, with D possibly being TRBD1 (5 bases). V lost 2 bases and J lost 1, with 11 bases in between. This CDR3 is 16 amino acids long. CDR1 is KGHDR and CDR2 is SFDVKD in the germline V gene. CDR3: CATSDSSGGSNQPQHF. For the CDR3, the DNA is TGTGCCACCAGTGATTCTAGTGGGGGGAGCAATCAGCCCCAGCATTTT.

The rearrangement links TRBV18 to TRBJ1-1, with TRBD1 identical over 8 bases. The ends lost 4 bases at V and 3 bases at J; junction bases unmatched: 10. Germline V CDR1 and CDR2: KGHSH, LQKENI. The CDR3 consists of 16 residues. The CDR3 nucleotides are TGTGCCAGCTCACTCTCCCTGGACAGGGTGGACACTGAAGCTTTCTTT. Translating gives CASSLSLDRVDTEAFF.

V and J are TRBV7-2 and TRBJ1-1; D remains ambiguous. Germline assignment: CDR1 SGHTA and CDR2 FQGNSA. The CDR3 has 14 amino acids. Trimming removed 5 bases at V and 3 bases at J, with 13 bases between. DNA of the CDR3: TGTGCCAGCAGCCTCGTTCGACTCCACACTGAAGCTTTCTTT. This encodes CASSLVRLHTEAFF.

This clone was counted a single time. The rearrangement links TRBV2 to TRBJ1-5; TRBD1 matches at 7 bases. V lost 5 bases and J lost 3; bases outside the gene matches: 4. The CDR3 extends over 14 amino acids. In germline, CDR1 is SNHLY, CDR2 FYNNEI. CDR3 sequence (DNA): TGTGCCAGCAGTCGGACAGGAAACAATCAGCCCCAGCATTTT. It yields the protein CASSRTGNNQPQHF.

The V call is TRBV19, the J call TRBJ1-6; D is unresolved. This CDR3 region has 13 residues. Germline-derived CDR1 and CDR2 are LNHDA and SQIVND (reference sequence). Trimming took 5 bases from V and 8 from J, leaving 10 bases between them. The CDR3 region has the DNA TGTGCCAGTAGTGACCGCGGGGATTCACCCCTCCACTTT. Its protein product is CASSDRGDSPLHF.

This clone was counted between two and nine times. The chain employs TRBV29-1 and TRBJ1-2; tentatively, D is TRBD1 (6 bases). The ends were cut back, 4 bases at V and 7 bases at J, with 16 bases in the middle. This CDR3 region has 13 residues. Germline assignment: CDR1 SQVTM and CDR2 ANQGSEA. The CDR3 DNA follows: TGCAGCGTTGTTCGAGGGGGGGAGAGTGGCTACACCTTC. It is translated as CSVVRGGESGYTF.